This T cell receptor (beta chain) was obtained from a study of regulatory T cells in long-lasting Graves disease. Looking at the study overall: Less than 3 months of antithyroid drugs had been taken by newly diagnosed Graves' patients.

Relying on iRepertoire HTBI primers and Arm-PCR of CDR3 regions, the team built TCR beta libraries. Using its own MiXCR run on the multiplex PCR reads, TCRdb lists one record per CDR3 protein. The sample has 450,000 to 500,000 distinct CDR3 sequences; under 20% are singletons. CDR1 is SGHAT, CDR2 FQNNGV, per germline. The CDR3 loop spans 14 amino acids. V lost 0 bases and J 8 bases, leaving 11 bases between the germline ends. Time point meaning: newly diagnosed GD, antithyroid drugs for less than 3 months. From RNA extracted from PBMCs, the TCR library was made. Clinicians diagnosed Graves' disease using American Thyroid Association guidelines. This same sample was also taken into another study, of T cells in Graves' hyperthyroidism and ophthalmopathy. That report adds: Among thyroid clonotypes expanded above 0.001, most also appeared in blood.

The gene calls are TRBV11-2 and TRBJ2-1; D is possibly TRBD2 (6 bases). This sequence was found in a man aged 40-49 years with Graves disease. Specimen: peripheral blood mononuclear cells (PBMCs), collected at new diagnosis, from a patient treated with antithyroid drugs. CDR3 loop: CASSLDGGWDEQFF. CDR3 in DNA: TGTGCCAGCAGCTTAGATGGGGGGTGGGATGAGCAGTTCTTC.